This TCR beta chain was documented in a study of beta chain features in type 1 diabetes. Study information: Investigators examined 107,917,701 sorted cells across all samples. General study results and limits: In cDNA sequencing, cells with high TCR expression could be over-represented. Shortening that was moderate but significant affected the TCRB CDR3s of Type 1 diabetes patients in all four CD4+ subsets. Among patients, naive, central memory and Treg TCRB repertoires appeared more similar than among healthy donors.

Sequencing targeted expressed TCRB transcripts, as all isolated RNA had been reverse transcribed. Sequenced by immunoSEQ multiplex PCR; TCRdb stores in-frame clones only, minus some. The sample yields 600,000 to 750,000 clones, around an eighth seen once. From germline, CDR1 is SQVTM and CDR2 ANQGSEA. The CDR3 is 14 residues long. Deletions cut 2 bases from V and 0 bases from J, with 10 bases between. This clone was counted between two and nine times. Its specificity is unknown. Markers CD45RO/CCR7/CD25/CD127/CD95/CD27 served to sort CD4+ naive, central memory, regulatory and stem cell-like memory cells.

The sequenced sample was naive CD4+ T cells from blood. The chain recombines TRBV29-1 with TRBJ1-1, with D perhaps TRBD1 (5 bases). The sequence was obtained from a man in his thirties or forties with type 1 diabetes. The CDR3 DNA reads TGCAGCGTTGAAATAGGGACGATGAACACTGAAGCTTTCTTT. Its protein is CSVEIGTMNTEAFF. Together with reference TRBV29-1 and TRBJ1-1, the CDR3 gives the full variable domain: SAVISQKPSRDICQRGTSLTIQCQVDSQVTMMFWYRQQPGQSLTLIATANQGSEATYESGFVIDKFPISRPNLTFSTLTVSNMSPEDSSIYLCSVEIGTMNTEAFFGQGTRLTVV.